The 2 T cell receptor beta chains below were found in one sample sequenced in a study of OX40 agonist ivuxolimab in advanced cancers. Profiled with immunoSEQ multiplex PCR; TCRdb holds only in-frame clones, not every one. The table shows some 9,000 clones, with about 88% occurring only once. Sequenced here: CD4+ or CD8+ T cells sorted from blood, sampled in a trial of the OX40 agonist ivuxolimab. The receptors come from an adult with an advanced solid tumor such as melanoma, head and neck, liver or kidney cancer.

This chain uses TRBV7-2 with TRBJ2-7, with a possible D match to TRBD2 (6 bases). The germline V gene has CDR1 SGHTA and CDR2 FQGNSA. V lost 1 base and J lost 3, with 10 bases in between. The CDR3 consists of 14 residues. The CDR3: CASSLVGSGYEQYF. The CDR3 DNA is TGTGCCAGCAGCTTAGTAGGTAGCGGCTACGAGCAGTACTTC.

The CDR3 protein is CAWTLPPYGYTF. CDR3 in DNA: TGTGCCTGGACGCTCCCCCCTTATGGCTACACCTTC. The rearrangement links TRBV30 to TRBJ1-2; D unresolved. Germline CDR1 reads GTSNPN; CDR2 reads SVGIG (reference sequence). The CDR3 extends over 12 amino acids. The V end was cut by 4 bases, the J end by 5 bases, with 11 bases between.